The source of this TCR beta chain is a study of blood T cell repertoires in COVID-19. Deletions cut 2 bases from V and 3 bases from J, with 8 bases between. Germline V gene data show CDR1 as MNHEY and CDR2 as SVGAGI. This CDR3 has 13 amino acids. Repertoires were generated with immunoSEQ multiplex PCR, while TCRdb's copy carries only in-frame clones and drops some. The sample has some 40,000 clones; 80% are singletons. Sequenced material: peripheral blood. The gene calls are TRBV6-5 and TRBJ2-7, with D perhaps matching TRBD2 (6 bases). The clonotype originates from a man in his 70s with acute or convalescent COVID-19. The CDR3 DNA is TGTGCCAGCAGTTACAGGACTAACTACGAGCAGTACTTC. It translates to CASSYRTNYEQYF.